The clone carrying this T cell receptor beta chain was seen more than once but under ten times. The sample comes from a study of blood T cell repertoires in COVID-19. On the study more broadly: T cells, B-cell-depleted T cells, or PBMCs supplied cDNA or gDNA.

Clones were sequenced by immunoSEQ multiplex PCR, and TCRdb holds only the in-frame ones, with some missing. The sample yields some 43,000 clones, about 90% seen once. This CDR3 has 16 amino acids. V lost 1 base to trimming and J lost 1 base, with 13 bases between them. CDR1 and CDR2 from the germline V gene are SNHLY and FYNNEI. This chain connects TRBV2 to TRBJ1-1; the D is unclear. The sample consisted of peripheral blood. The source is a human donor in a cohort sampled during active COVID-19. In nucleotides, the CDR3 is TGTGCCAGCAGTGAAGTTTCAGCGGCGGGGAACACTGAAGCTTTCTTT. Translated: CASSEVSAAGNTEAFF.